This T cell receptor (beta chain) came from a study of vaccination and CD4 T cells after COVID-19. As for treatment: roughly ten-day PBMC culture with coronavirus spike peptide pools or control peptides (ViraFEST assay). Collection of the unexposed donor's CD4+ T cells took place before the COVID-19 pandemic (2011-2018). Whenever cell numbers allowed, CD4+ T cells from unexposed donors were probed with SARS-CoV-2 S/N and four cold-coronavirus spikes. As concerns this clonotype: Its antigen remains unidentified.

Cultured CD4+ T cell DNA was sequenced using the Oncomine TCR Beta short-read assay. TCRdb redid the calling of the PCR reads with MiXCR, one entry per CDR3 protein. This sample has about 6,600 distinct CDR3 sequences, with approximately 51% found just once. The CDR3 consists of 16 residues. Germline V gene sequence: CDR1 DFQATT, CDR2 SNEGSKA (reference sequence). After removal of 1 base from V and 5 bases from J, the junction contained 9 bases not matched to a gene. This chain uses TRBV20-1 with TRBJ2-3, with 10 bases that match TRBD2. The clonotype comes from a human donor in good health. The sequencing sample was made of CD4+ T cells from blood, cultured in vitro. The CDR3 loop is CSARGVLAGEVDTQYF. CDR3 DNA: TGCAGTGCTAGAGGGGTTCTAGCGGGAGAGGTAGATACGCAGTATTTT.